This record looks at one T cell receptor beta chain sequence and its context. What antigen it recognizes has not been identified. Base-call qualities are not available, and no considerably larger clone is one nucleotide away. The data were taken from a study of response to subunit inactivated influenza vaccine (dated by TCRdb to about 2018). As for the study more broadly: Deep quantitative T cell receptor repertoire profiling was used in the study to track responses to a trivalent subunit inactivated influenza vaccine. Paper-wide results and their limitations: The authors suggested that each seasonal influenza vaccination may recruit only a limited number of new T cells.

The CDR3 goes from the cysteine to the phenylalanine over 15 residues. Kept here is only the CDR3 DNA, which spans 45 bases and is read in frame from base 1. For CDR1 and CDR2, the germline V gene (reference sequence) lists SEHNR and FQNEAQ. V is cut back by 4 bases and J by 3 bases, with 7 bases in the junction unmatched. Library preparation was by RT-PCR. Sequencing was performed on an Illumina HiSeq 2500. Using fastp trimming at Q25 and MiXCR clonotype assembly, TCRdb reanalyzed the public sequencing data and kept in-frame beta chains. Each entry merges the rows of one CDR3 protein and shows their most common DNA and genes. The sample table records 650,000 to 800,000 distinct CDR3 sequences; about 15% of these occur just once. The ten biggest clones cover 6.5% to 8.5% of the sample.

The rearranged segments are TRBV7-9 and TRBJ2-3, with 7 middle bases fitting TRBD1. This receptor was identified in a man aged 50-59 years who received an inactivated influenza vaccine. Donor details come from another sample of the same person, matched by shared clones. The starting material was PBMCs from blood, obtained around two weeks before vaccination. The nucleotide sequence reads TGTGCCAGCAGCTCCCAAGGGACAGCAACAGATACGCAGTATTTT. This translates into CASSSQGTATDTQYF.